The text below deals with one T cell receptor beta chain. The antigen is unknown. With 60 Vbeta and 13 Jbeta primers, the PCR was carried out. The protocol was immunoSEQ multiplex PCR, while the TCRdb copy is restricted to in-frame clones and leaves out a portion. The sample holds about 120,000 clones; around 72% are singletons and the top ten take 8.2%. This specimen comes from a study of cytomegalovirus exposure and HLA in healthy donors. Study-wide results and limits: The productive fraction for most TCR beta V segments was about 90% or about 30% in an earlier analysis.

Sequencing was performed on PBMCs. The sequence was obtained from a woman aged 40-49 years in good health and CMV-seropositive.

This CDR3 is CASSQGSTNEKLFF. CDR3 bases: TGCGCCAGCTCGCAGGGTAGCACTAATGAAAAACTGTTTTTT. The chain has TRBV5-1 and TRBJ1-4; TRBD1 might be the D (5 bases). This CDR3 spans 14 amino acids. V gave up 7 bases and J gave up 2 bases, with 12 bases separating them. Per the germline V gene, CDR1 is SGHRS and CDR2 is YFSETQ. The entire variable domain, with the rest obtained from reference TRBV5-1 and TRBJ1-4, is as follows: KAGVTQTPRYLIKTRGQQVTLSCSPISGHRSVSWYQQTPGQGLQFLFEYFSETQRNKGNFPGRFSGRQFSNSRSEMNVSTLELGDSALYLCASSQGSTNEKLFFGSGTQLSVL.